Below, one T cell receptor beta chain is given with its context. These data belong to a study of blood T cell repertoires in COVID-19. CDR1 LNHDA and CDR2 SQIVND come from the germline V gene (reference sequence). The CDR3 length is 14 residues. Trimming took off 7 bases at V and 8 bases at J, with 17 bases between the two ends. Measured with immunoSEQ multiplex PCR; TCRdb has only the in-frame clones, and not every one. Here the sample spans roughly 330,000 clones, 83% being singletons. Sequenced sample: peripheral blood. The receptor comes from a woman in her 50s with acute or convalescent COVID-19. The gene calls are TRBV19 and TRBJ1-4; D is undetermined. CDR3 in amino acids: CASMSGKGTEKLFF. Written as DNA, the CDR3 is TGTGCCAGTATGTCGGGAAAAGGCACCGAAAAACTGTTTTTT.